The 28 T cell receptor beta chains presented below share a single source sample, sequenced in a study of T cells expressing NK-cell markers. TCRdb re-analyzed the 5' RACE reads; it lists each CDR3 protein once, without DNA. The sample features about 460,000 distinct CDR3 sequences, with under 1.5% in its top ten. The sequencing sample was made of blood T cells: a sorted CD56 or NKG2C T cell subset, CD4+ or CD8+ T cells, or bulk PBMC T cells (not recorded which). The receptors shown here come from a woman between 50 and 59 years old in good health.

The chain is built from TRBV6-5 and TRBJ2-3; TCRdb returns TRBD2, unconfirmable since there is no DNA. CDR1 is MNHEY, CDR2 SVGAGI, per germline. The CDR3 length is 14 residues. CDR3 sequence reads: CASGLAESTDTQYF.

The V call is TRBV12-3 or TRBV12-4, the J call TRBJ2-5. The CDR3 runs 14 residues. This CDR3 is CASSLGGKRETQYF.

This chain joins TRBV11-3 and TRBJ2-1; TCRdb lists TRBD2, though no DNA is available to test this call. CDR3 length equals 19 residues. Per the germline V gene, CDR1 is SGHNT and CDR2 is YENEEA. The CDR3 here is CASSLTRKTVGRDYNEQFF.

The rearrangement links TRBV6-1 to TRBJ2-7; the D gene TCRdb calls, TRBD1, cannot be checked with no DNA. This CDR3 has 13 amino acids. Germline V gene lookup returns CDR1 MNHNS and CDR2 SASEGT. The CDR3 is CASNKDRKYEQYF.

J is TRBJ2-3 and V is TRBV20-1; without DNA, the TCRdb call of TRBD2 cannot be checked. The CDR3 spans 17 residues. CDR1 DFQATT and CDR2 SNEGSKA come from the germline V gene (reference sequence). The CDR3 sequence is CSATGTLGPAPGYTQYF.

This chain joins TRBV5-1 and TRBJ2-2; TCRdb's D gene call, TRBD1, goes unchecked for lack of DNA. The germline V gene has CDR1 SGHRS and CDR2 YFSETQ. There are 16 residues in the CDR3. CDR3 protein: CASSLRGNSNTGELFF.

The rearrangement links TRBV9 to TRBJ1-5; TCRdb proposes TRBD1, but this gene call is untestable without DNA. The V gene's germline CDR1 is SGDLS and CDR2 YYNGEE. The CDR3 loop spans 16 amino acids. CDR3 sequence: CASAPGQGANWQPQHF.

V is TRBV7-8 and J is TRBJ2-1. The V gene's germline CDR1 is SGHVS and CDR2 FQNEAQ. This CDR3 contains 18 residues. Here the CDR3 reads CASSLSGNLFSSYNEQFF.

This rearrangement joins TRBV7-7 to TRBJ2-2; TCRdb's D call, TRBD2, is unchecked because there is no DNA. The CDR3 runs 14 residues. Germline-derived CDR1 and CDR2 are SSHAT and FNYEAQ (reference sequence). CDR3 sequence: CASTSSGATGELFF.

The genes are TRBV20-1 and TRBJ2-3; with no DNA, the TCRdb D assignment of TRBD2 cannot be verified. Germline loops: CDR1 DFQATT, CDR2 SNEGSKA (reference sequence). The CDR3 is 16 residues long. The CDR3 reads CSASSASGRGTDTQYF.

J is TRBJ2-6 and V is TRBV11-2; TCRdb's D call of TRBD1 is untestable without DNA. This CDR3 comprises 21 residues. Germline CDR1 SGHAT, CDR2 FQNNGV. The CDR3 loop reads CASSLVSPRRVFSPGANVLTF. Full variable domain (remainder filled in from reference TRBV11-2 and TRBJ2-6): EAGVAQSPRYKIIEKRQSVAFWCNPISGHATLYWYQQILGQGPKLLIQFQNNGVVDDSQLPKDRFSAERLKGVDSTLKIQPAKLEDSAVYLCASSLVSPRRVFSPGANVLTFGAGSRLTVL.

This chain joins TRBV3-1 and TRBJ2-5. The CDR3 has 14 amino acids. Germline CDR1 is LGHDT and CDR2 is YNNKEL (reference sequence). This CDR3 reads CASSQDQTRETQYF.

The genes are TRBV6-2 or TRBV6-3 and TRBJ2-7; the TCRdb call, TRBD1, lacks DNA for checking. Germline-derived CDR1 and CDR2 are MNHEY and SVGEGT. The CDR3 is 14 amino acids. This chain's CDR3 is CASNKVGRLYEQYF.

V gene TRBV12-3 or TRBV12-4 combines with J gene TRBJ1-2. CDR3 size: 13 residues. The CDR3 here is CASTSLLSRGYTF.

CDR3 amino acids: CASMQAGQPQHF. V gene TRBV6-6 combines with J gene TRBJ1-5. The germline V gene has CDR1 MNHNY and CDR2 SVGAGI (reference sequence). CDR3 length equals 12 residues.

This rearrangement joins TRBV7-9 to TRBJ2-1; TCRdb reports TRBD1, a call that lacks DNA to check it against. Germline-derived CDR1 and CDR2 are SEHNR and FQNEAQ (reference sequence). This CDR3 comprises 13 residues. The chain's CDR3 is CASRLYALSEQFF.

This chain links TRBV6-2 or TRBV6-3 with TRBJ1-4; the TCRdb call, TRBD1, lacks DNA for checking. The CDR3 sequence is 13 residues long. CDR1 is MNHEY, CDR2 SVGEGT, per germline. CDR3 loop: CASKAGGNEKLFF.

The V gene is TRBV7-9, the J gene TRBJ2-3. The CDR3 totals 14 residues. Germline V gene data show CDR1 as SEHNR and CDR2 as FQNEAQ (reference sequence). The CDR3 reads CASRGRLATDTQYF. The full variable domain, its missing parts supplied by reference TRBV7-9 and TRBJ2-3, is DTGVSQNPRHKITKRGQNVTFRCDPISEHNRLYWYRQTLGQGPEFLTYFQNEAQLEKSRLLSDRFSAERPKGSFSTLEIQRTEQGDSAMYLCASRGRLATDTQYFGPGTRLTVL.

This rearrangement joins TRBV3-1 to TRBJ2-1; with no DNA, the TCRdb D assignment of TRBD2 cannot be verified. Germline V gives CDR1 LGHDT, CDR2 YNNKEL (reference sequence). This CDR3 contains 15 residues. The CDR3 loop reads CASSQELAGENEQFF.

The V gene is TRBV7-7, the J gene TRBJ2-1; the D call from TCRdb, TRBD1, cannot be confirmed without DNA. The CDR3 runs to 15 residues. Germline loops: CDR1 SSHAT, CDR2 FNYEAQ (reference sequence). The CDR3 sequence is CASSRGQGKNNEQFF.

The rearrangement uses TRBV6-1 and TRBJ2-5; the D call of TRBD1 rests on TCRdb alone, since no DNA is present to check it. The CDR3 spans 14 residues. Looked up from germline, CDR1 is MNHNS and CDR2 is SASEGT. The chain's CDR3 is CASSSGHLQETQYF.

V usage is TRBV27 and J usage is TRBJ2-1; without DNA, the TCRdb call of TRBD1 cannot be checked. Germline lookup yields CDR1 MNHEY and CDR2 SMNVEV (reference sequence). The CDR3 spans 19 residues. The CDR3 loop reads CASSPHSGQVGPGDNEQFF.

The chain uses TRBV6-5 and TRBJ2-3; TCRdb returns TRBD1, unconfirmable since there is no DNA. This CDR3 spans 15 amino acids. Looked up from germline, CDR1 is MNHEY and CDR2 is SVGAGI. CDR3 loop: CASSGGQGPVNTQYF.

The rearrangement joins TRBV3-1 to TRBJ2-7. The CDR3 covers 12 residues. Germline V lookup: CDR1 LGHDT, CDR2 YNNKEL (reference sequence). This chain's CDR3 is CASSHGMYEQYF.

The chain employs TRBV6-1 and TRBJ2-7. The germline V gene has CDR1 MNHNS and CDR2 SASEGT. The CDR3 is 14 amino acids. CDR3 loop: CASSTRSRTYEQYF.

The chain couples TRBV5-1 to TRBJ2-6. The germline CDR1 and CDR2 sequences are SGHRS and YFSETQ. The CDR3 runs to 16 residues. CDR3 residues: CASRSIQGSGANVLTF.

The chain employs TRBV20-1 and TRBJ1-4; the TCRdb call, TRBD1, lacks DNA for checking. Germline V gene lookup returns CDR1 DFQATT and CDR2 SNEGSKA (reference sequence). The CDR3 contains 13 residues. The CDR3: CSAQGGLREKLFF.

J is TRBJ2-1 and V is TRBV12-3 or TRBV12-4. This CDR3 region has 14 residues. The CDR3 loop reads CASSFPGSFQEQFF.